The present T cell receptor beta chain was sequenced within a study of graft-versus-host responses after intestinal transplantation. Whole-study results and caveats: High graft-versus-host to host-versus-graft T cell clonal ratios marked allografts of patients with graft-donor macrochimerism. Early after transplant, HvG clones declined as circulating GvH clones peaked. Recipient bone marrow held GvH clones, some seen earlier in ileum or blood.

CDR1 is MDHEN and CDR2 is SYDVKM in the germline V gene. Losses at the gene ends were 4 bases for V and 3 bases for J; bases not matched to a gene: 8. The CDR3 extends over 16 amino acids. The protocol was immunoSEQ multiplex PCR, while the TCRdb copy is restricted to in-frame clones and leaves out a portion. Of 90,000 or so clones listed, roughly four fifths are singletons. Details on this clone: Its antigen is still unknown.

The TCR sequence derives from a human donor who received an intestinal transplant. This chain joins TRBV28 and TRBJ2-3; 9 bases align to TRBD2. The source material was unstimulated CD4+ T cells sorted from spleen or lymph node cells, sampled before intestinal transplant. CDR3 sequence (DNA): TGTGCCAGCAGTTCAGCCCTGGCGGGGGGGACAGATACGCAGTATTTT. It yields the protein CASSSALAGGTDTQYF.